Listed below are T cell receptor beta chains from one sample, sequenced in a study of blood T cell repertoires in COVID-19. This table comes from immunoSEQ multiplex PCR, and its TCRdb copy is limited to in-frame clones, with some not included. This table holds under 250,000 clones, 65% to 90% found once. Sequencing was performed on peripheral blood. These receptors were obtained from a man aged 45-60 years with COVID-19, enrolled during active disease. Each CDR3 is given with its conserved first and last residue. The order of the fields is J gene, V gene, CDR3 protein.

>TRBJ2-5|TRBV20-1
CSGRGTETQYF
>TRBJ2-3|TRBV13
CASSLERGTDTQYF
>TRBJ2-5|TRBV10-1
CASSPGQGQETQYF
>TRBJ2-1|TRBV24-1
CATSDNRFSYNEQFF
>TRBJ1-6|TRBV18
CASSPSDRGNSPLHF
>TRBJ2-1|TRBV5-1
CASSPTGHSVSYNEQFF
>TRBJ1-2|TRBV10-2
CASTNGGLGYGYTF
>TRBJ1-3|TRBV30
CAWTSSRRRGGSGNTIYF
>TRBJ2-3|TRBV6-5
CASSYFMGGGVDTQYF
>TRBJ2-1|TRBV11-3
CASSPLGALYNEQFF
>TRBJ2-5|TRBV7-9
CASSDRGREETQYF
>TRBJ2-7|TRBV19
CASSPGHTYEQYF
>TRBJ2-4|TRBV27
CASGGGVRGAKNIQYF
>TRBJ1-2|TRBV3-1/TRBV3-2
CASSPLPRAYYGYTF
>TRBJ2-1|TRBV11-3
CASSLDQDSSSFF
>TRBJ1-5|TRBV5-1
CASSPGDNQPQHF
>TRBJ1-4|TRBV7-2
CASSLTGATNEKLFF
>TRBJ1-1|TRBV5-1
CASSLGTGGVEAFF
>TRBJ2-7|TRBV20-1
CSASEGSLSEQYF
>TRBJ2-2|TRBV29-1
CSVEGGLAANTGELFF
>TRBJ2-2|TRBV15
CATMTGRRTGELFF
>TRBJ2-5|TRBV3-1/TRBV3-2
CASSHSAGLAGVHF
>TRBJ1-1|TRBV7-9
CASSLGGITTEAFF
>TRBJ1-6|TRBV5-6
CASSFDRGNSPLHF
>TRBJ1-2|TRBV4-1
CASSQEAGYGYTF
>TRBJ2-1|TRBV4-2
CASSQAGLAGRDNEQFF
>TRBJ2-1|TRBV6-1
CASSERQGVGTGEQFF
>TRBJ1-5|TRBV5-1
CASSPESNQPQHF
>TRBJ1-4|TRBV12-3/TRBV12-4
CASSSYSNEKLFF
>TRBJ2-2|TRBV5-5
CASSFLTDTGELFF
>TRBJ1-5|TRBV2
CASKGGPGTQPQHF
>TRBJ2-3|TRBV3-1/TRBV3-2
CASSQSTHSPTDTQYF
>TRBJ1-2|TRBV9
CASSVGQGANYGYTF
>TRBJ1-5|TRBV11-2
CASSFRRGQPQHF
>TRBJ2-2|TRBV7-7
CASSLATPGNTGELFF
>TRBJ1-2|TRBV5-1
CASSYPREGGGYTF
>TRBJ2-1|TRBV5-8
CASSLSGDLWSEQFF
>TRBJ1-3|TRBV6-5
CASRETGTSGNTIYF
>TRBJ1-5|TRBV18
CASSPESGVPQHF
>TRBJ2-1|TRBV5-6
CASSDGLAVYNEQFF
>TRBJ2-2|TRBV7-9
CASSSGLAGGRNTGELFF
>TRBJ1-6|TRBV27
CASKYRDTYNSPLHF
>TRBJ1-2|TRBV7-7
CASSSDFTSYYGYTF
>TRBJ1-2|TRBV29-1
CSVDGQGPSGYTF
>TRBJ1-4|TRBV28
CASSRGDIEKLFF
>TRBJ1-2|TRBV5-4
CASSLGSQGDWGYTF
>TRBJ2-2|TRBV6-2/TRBV6-3
CASSRRTSGGAGELFF
>TRBJ2-2|TRBV3-1/TRBV3-2
CASTRDRVTGELFF